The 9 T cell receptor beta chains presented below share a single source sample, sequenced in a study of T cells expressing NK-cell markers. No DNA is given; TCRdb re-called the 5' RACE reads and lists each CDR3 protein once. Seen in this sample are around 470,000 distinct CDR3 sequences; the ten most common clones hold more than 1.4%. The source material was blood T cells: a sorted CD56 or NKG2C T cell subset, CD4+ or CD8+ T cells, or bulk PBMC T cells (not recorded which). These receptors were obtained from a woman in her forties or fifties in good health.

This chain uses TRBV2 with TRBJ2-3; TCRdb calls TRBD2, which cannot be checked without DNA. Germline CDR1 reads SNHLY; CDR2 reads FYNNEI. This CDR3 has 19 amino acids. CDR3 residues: CASSNGTLVSELSGDTQYF.

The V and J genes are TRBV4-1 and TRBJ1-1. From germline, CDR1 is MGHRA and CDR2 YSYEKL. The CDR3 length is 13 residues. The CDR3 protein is CASSQTADTEAFF.

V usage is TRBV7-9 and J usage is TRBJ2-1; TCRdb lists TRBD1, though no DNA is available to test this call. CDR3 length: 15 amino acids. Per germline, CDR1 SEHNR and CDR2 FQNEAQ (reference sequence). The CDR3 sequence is CASSPKSGGGNEQFF.

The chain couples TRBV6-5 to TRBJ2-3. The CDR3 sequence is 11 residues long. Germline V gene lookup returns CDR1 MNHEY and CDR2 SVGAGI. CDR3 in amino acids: CASSRQDTQYF.

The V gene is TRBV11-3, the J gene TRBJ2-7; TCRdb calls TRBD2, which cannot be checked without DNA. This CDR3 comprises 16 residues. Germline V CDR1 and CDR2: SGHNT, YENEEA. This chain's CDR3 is CASSLGVLAGGNEQYF.

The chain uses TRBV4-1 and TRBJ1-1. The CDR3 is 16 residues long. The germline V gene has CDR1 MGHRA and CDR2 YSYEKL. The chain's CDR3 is CASSQDLQGRGTEAFF.

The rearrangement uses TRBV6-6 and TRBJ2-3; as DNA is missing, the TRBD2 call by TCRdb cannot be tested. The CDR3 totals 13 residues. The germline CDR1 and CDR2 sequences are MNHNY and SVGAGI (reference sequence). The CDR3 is CASGGRGSDTQYF.

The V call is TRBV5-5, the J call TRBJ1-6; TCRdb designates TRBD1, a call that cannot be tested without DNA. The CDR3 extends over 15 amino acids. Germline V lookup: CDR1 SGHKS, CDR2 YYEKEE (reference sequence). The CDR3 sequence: CASSLEGLTNSPLHF.

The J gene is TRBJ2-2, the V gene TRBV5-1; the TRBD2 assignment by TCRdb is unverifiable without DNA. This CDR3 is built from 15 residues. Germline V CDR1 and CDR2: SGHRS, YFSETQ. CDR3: CASSGTSGYTGELFF. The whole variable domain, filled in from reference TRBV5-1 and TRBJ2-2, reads KAGVTQTPRYLIKTRGQQVTLSCSPISGHRSVSWYQQTPGQGLQFLFEYFSETQRNKGNFPGRFSGRQFSNSRSEMNVSTLELGDSALYLCASSGTSGYTGELFFGEGSRLTVL.